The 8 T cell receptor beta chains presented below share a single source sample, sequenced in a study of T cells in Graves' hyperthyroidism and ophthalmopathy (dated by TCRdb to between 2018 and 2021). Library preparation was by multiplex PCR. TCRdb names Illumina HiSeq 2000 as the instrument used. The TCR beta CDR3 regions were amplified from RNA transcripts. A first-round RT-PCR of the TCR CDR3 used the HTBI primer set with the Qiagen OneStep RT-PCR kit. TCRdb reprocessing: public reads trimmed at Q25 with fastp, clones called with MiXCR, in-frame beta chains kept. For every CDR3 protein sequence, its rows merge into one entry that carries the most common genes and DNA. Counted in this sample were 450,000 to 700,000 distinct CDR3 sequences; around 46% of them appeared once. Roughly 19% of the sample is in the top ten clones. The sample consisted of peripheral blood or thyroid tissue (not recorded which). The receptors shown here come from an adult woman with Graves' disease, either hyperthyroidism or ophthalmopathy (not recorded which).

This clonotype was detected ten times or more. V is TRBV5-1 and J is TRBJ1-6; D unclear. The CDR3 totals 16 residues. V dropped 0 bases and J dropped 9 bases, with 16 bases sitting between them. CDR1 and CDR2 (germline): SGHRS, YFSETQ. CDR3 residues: CASSLEAPGLGSPLHF. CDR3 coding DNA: TGCGCCAGCAGCTTGGAGGCCCCCGGGCTCGGTTCACCCCTCCACTTT.

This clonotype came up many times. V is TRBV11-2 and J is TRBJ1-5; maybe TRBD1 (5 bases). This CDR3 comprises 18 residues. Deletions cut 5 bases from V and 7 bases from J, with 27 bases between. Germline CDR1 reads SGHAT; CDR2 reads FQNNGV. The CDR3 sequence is CASSPVAGGFRARQPQHF. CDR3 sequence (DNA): TGTGCCAGCAGCCCCGTCGCCGGGGGGTTCAGGGCAAGGCAGCCCCAGCATTTT.

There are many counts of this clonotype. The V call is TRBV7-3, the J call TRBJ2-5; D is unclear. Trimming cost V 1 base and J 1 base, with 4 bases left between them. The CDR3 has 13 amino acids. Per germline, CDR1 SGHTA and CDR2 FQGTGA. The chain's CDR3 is CASSLSSQETQYF. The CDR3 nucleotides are TGTGCCAGCAGCTTAAGCAGCCAAGAGACCCAGTACTTC.

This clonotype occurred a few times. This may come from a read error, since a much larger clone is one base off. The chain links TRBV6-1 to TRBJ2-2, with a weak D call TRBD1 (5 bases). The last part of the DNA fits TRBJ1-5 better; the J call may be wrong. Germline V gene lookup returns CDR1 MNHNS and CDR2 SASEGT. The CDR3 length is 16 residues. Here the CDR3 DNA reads TGTGCCAGCAGGCAGGACGGGTGGGGGAGCAATCAGCCCCAGCATTTT. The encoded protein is CASRQDGWGSNQPQHF.

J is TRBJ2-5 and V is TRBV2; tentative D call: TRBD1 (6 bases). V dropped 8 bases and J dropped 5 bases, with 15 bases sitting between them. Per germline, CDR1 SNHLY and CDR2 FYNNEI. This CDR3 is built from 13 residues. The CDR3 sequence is CASQQGDGETQYF. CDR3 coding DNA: TGTGCCAGCCAACAGGGTGATGGTGAGACCCAGTACTTC.

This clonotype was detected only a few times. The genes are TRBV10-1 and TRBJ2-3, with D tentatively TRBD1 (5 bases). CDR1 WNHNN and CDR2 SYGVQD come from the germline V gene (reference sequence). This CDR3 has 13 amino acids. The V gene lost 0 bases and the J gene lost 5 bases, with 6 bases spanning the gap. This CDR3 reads CASSESTVDTQYF. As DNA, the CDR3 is TGCGCCAGCAGTGAGTCGACAGTAGATACGCAGTATTTT.

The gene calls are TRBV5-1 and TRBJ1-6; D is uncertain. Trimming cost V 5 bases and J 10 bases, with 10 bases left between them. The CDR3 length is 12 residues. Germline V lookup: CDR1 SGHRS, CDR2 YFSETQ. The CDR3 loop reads CASSVGESPLHF. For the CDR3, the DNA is TGCGCCAGCAGTGTCGGGGAGTCACCCCTCCACTTT.

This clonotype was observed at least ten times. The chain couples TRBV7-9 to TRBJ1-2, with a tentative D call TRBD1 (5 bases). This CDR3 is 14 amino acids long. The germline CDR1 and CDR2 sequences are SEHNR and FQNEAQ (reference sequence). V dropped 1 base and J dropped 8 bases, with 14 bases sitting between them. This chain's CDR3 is CASSLEEGYEGYTF. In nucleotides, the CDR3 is TGTGCCAGCAGCTTAGAAGAGGGGTATGAGGGCTACACCTTC.